Following are 22 T cell receptor beta chains from one sample sequenced in a study of metastatic and nonmetastatic thyroid tumors. TCRdb re-called clones via MiXCR from the PCR reads. Here the sample spans tens of thousands of clones, 16% being singletons. All patients were untreated before thyroid surgery. Specimen: blood. These receptors all come from a female donor with papillary thyroid cancer or a benign thyroid nodule (not recorded which). Some clones in this sample may be carry-over from other donors' samples.

With respect to this clone: A much larger clone lies one base from this, so it may be a read error. The chain is built from TRBV5-4 and TRBJ2-2, with 7 bases lining up with TRBD1. V shed 6 bases and J 3 bases; nucleotides not matched to a gene: 11. This CDR3 is 16 amino acids long. CDR1 is SGHNT and CDR2 is YYREEE in the germline V gene (reference sequence). CDR3 sequence reads: CASIPDRRQDTGELFF. DNA for the CDR3: TGTGCCAGCATCCCGGACAGGAGGCAGGACACCGGGGAGCTGTTTTTT. The full variable domain, rest sourced from reference TRBV5-4 and TRBJ2-2, is ETGVTQSPTHLIKTRGQQVTLRCSSQSGHNTVSWYQQALGQGPQFIFQYYREEENGRGNFPPRFSGLQFPNYSSELNVNALELDDSALYLCASIPDRRQDTGELFFGEGSRLTVL.

V and J are TRBV20-1 and TRBJ2-5; the match to TRBD2 covers 7 bases. This CDR3 comprises 18 residues. After removal of 2 bases from V and 5 bases from J, the junction contained 20 bases not matched to a gene. The germline V gene encodes CDR1 DFQATT and CDR2 SNEGSKA (reference sequence). CDR3 residues: CSARSPPGLKGTGETQYF. CDR3 nucleotide sequence: TGCAGTGCTAGATCGCCCCCGGGACTAAAGGGAACGGGGGAGACCCAGTACTTC.

Ten or more counts support this clone. V gene TRBV30 combines with J gene TRBJ2-3; D may be TRBD2 (5 bases). V was cut by 0 bases and J by 2 bases, with 9 bases left in between. The CDR3 is 14 residues long. Germline V gives CDR1 GTSNPN, CDR2 SVGIG (reference sequence). As DNA, the CDR3 is TGTGCCTGGAGTGTGGCAGCGGCCACAGATACGCAGTATTTT. This encodes CAWSVAAATDTQYF.

This clone occurred a few times. The chain carries TRBV20-1 and TRBJ1-1; TRBD1 matches at 11 bases. Trimming took 5 bases from V and 3 from J; bases not matched to a gene: 11. Germline V lookup: CDR1 DFQATT, CDR2 SNEGSKA (reference sequence). The CDR3 is made up of 16 amino acids. As DNA, the CDR3 is TGCAGTGCTGGCCGGACAGGGGGCCTGAAGGACACTGAAGCTTTCTTT. Residues: CSAGRTGGLKDTEAFF.

This clone was found many times. In nucleotides, the CDR3 is TGTGCCAGCAGTTTAGCTGGAGTGGGAGTGGACACAGATACGCAGTATTTT. Translated: CASSLAGVGVDTDTQYF. The V gene is TRBV12-3 or TRBV12-4, the J gene TRBJ2-3; perhaps TRBD2 as D (5 bases). V was cut by 0 bases and J by 2 bases, with 15 bases left in between. The CDR3 has 17 residues.

The rearrangement links TRBV11-3 to TRBJ1-1; TRBD1 matches at 7 bases. V lost 5 bases to trimming and J lost 4 bases; unmatched junction nucleotides: 13. CDR1 is SGHNT and CDR2 is YENEEA in the germline V gene. The CDR3 covers 16 residues. The CDR3 loop is CASSLRGGGGGTEAFF. As DNA, the CDR3 is TGTGCCAGCAGCCTCCGGGGAGGAGGGGGCGGCACTGAAGCTTTCTTT.

This clone was seen repeatedly, ten times or more. This chain uses TRBV3-1 with TRBJ1-6, with a tentative D call TRBD1 (5 bases). The V end was cut by 3 bases, the J end by 4 bases, with 7 bases between. This CDR3 contains 14 residues. Germline-derived CDR1 and CDR2 are LGHDT and YNNKEL (reference sequence). The CDR3 DNA is TGTGCCAGCAGCCAGGGGGTATATAATTCACCCCTCCACTTT. This translates into CASSQGVYNSPLHF.

This clone was detected ten times or more. The gene calls are TRBV20-1 and TRBJ2-3, with D maybe TRBD1 (6 bases). The germline CDR1 and CDR2 sequences are DFQATT and SNEGSKA (reference sequence). Trimming took off 4 bases at V and 5 bases at J, with 22 bases between the two ends. CDR3 length equals 16 residues. In nucleotides, the CDR3 is TGCAGTGCTACCCGAAGGGCGACGACCAGGGGAGATACGCAGTATTTT. Translating it yields CSATRRATTRGDTQYF.

This clone was seen repeatedly, ten times or more. The chain recombines TRBV5-1 with TRBJ1-6; possibly TRBD1 for D (6 bases). Germline V gene data show CDR1 as SGHRS and CDR2 as YFSETQ. The length of the CDR3 is 15 residues. V shed 1 base and J shed 6 bases, with 11 bases lying between them. The CDR3 DNA sequence: TGCGCCAGCAGCTTGAGGGGGAAAGGTAATTCACCCCTCCACTTT. It specifies CASSLRGKGNSPLHF. Full variable domain (rest looked up from reference TRBV5-1 and TRBJ1-6): KAGVTQTPRYLIKTRGQQVTLSCSPISGHRSVSWYQQTPGQGLQFLFEYFSETQRNKGNFPGRFSGRQFSNSRSEMNVSTLELGDSALYLCASSLRGKGNSPLHFGNGTRLTVT.

This clone turned up a few times. The chain joins TRBV6-1 to TRBJ2-7, with 7 bases identical to TRBD2. The CDR3 has 14 amino acids. The ends lost 5 bases at V and 4 bases at J; junction bases unmatched: 8. Germline V gene sequence: CDR1 MNHNS, CDR2 SASEGT. CDR3 loop: CASSLSGKGYEQYF. Written as DNA, the CDR3 is TGTGCCAGCAGTCTGAGCGGGAAGGGGTACGAGCAGTACTTC.

This clone was counted between two and nine times. A much larger clone differs from this one at a single base, so this may be a read error. The rearrangement uses TRBV19 and TRBJ2-5; possibly TRBD1 for D (8 bases). This CDR3 spans 15 amino acids. V was cut by 3 bases and J by 8 bases, with 19 bases left in between. Germline assignment: CDR1 LNHDA and CDR2 SQIVND (reference sequence). Here the CDR3 DNA reads TGTGCCAGTAGTATCGGAACAGGGGGGGGAGACACCCAGTACTTC. The encoded protein is CASSIGTGGGDTQYF.

This clone was recorded at least ten times. V gene TRBV5-6 combines with J gene TRBJ1-1; D is perhaps TRBD1 (5 bases). This CDR3 spans 13 amino acids. Between the trimmed V and J ends, which lost 6 bases and 1 base, there was a span of 10 bases. Germline-derived CDR1 and CDR2 are SGHDT and YYEEEE. The CDR3 region has the DNA TGTGCCAGCACCTCGACAGCGAACACTGAAGCTTTCTTT. It codes for CASTSTANTEAFF.

A note on this clone: One end of the junction fails to match germline, which may point to a read error. The rearrangement links TRBV6-2 or TRBV6-3 to TRBJ2-1; a weak D match, TRBD2 (6 bases). This CDR3 has 16 amino acids. Germline V gene data show CDR1 as MNHEY and CDR2 as SVGEGT. CDR3 bases: TGTGCCATCAGTTACATGGCGGGATCTGATTTCGGTGAGCAGTTCTTC. It codes for CAISYMAGSDFGEQFF.

This clone has a handful of counts. The rearrangement uses TRBV2 and TRBJ2-7; D may be TRBD2 (6 bases). Germline CDR1 reads SNHLY; CDR2 reads FYNNEI. CDR3 size: 14 residues. Between the trimmed V and J ends, which lost 0 bases and 5 bases, there was a span of 11 bases. The CDR3 region has the DNA TGTGCCAGCAGTGAAGCGGCGGGGCTGAACGAGCAGTACTTC. It encodes CASSEAAGLNEQYF.

The chain has TRBV27 and TRBJ1-3; TRBD1 matches at 10 bases. CDR3 size: 18 residues. With V trimmed by 5 bases and J by 4 bases, 14 bases remained unmatched. Germline V gives CDR1 MNHEY, CDR2 SMNVEV (reference sequence). The CDR3 sequence: CASSLTGTGVSGGNTIYF. For the CDR3, the DNA is TGTGCCAGCAGTCTAACCGGGACAGGGGTATCGGGAGGAAACACCATATATTTT.

This clone has at least ten counts. The CDR3 loop reads CASRDRGRTNEKLFF. Written as DNA, the CDR3 is TGTGCCAGCAGGGACAGGGGCAGGACTAATGAAAAACTGTTTTTT. The V call is TRBV28, the J call TRBJ1-4; the match to TRBD1 covers 9 bases. This CDR3 contains 15 residues. J gave up 2 bases and V 6 bases, and 4 bases lay outside the gene matches. CDR1 is MDHEN, CDR2 SYDVKM, per germline.

V gene TRBV20-1 combines with J gene TRBJ1-2, with 10 bases matching TRBD1. Trimming removed 5 bases from V and 3 bases from J; junction bases left unmatched: 9. Germline V gene sequence: CDR1 DFQATT, CDR2 SNEGSKA (reference sequence). This CDR3 contains 15 residues. The CDR3 loop is CSAYALDRGYYGYTF. The CDR3 DNA reads as TGCAGTGCTTATGCCCTGGACAGGGGGTACTATGGCTACACCTTC.

This clone was recorded at least ten times. This chain links TRBV30 with TRBJ2-3, with 8 bases aligning to TRBD1. V shed 4 bases and J 5 bases; nucleotides not matched to a gene: 5. CDR3 size: 13 residues. The germline V gene encodes CDR1 GTSNPN and CDR2 SVGIG (reference sequence). The CDR3 sequence: CAWMIQGEDTQYF. CDR3 DNA: TGTGCCTGGATGATACAGGGGGAAGATACGCAGTATTTT.

The chain combines TRBV11-2 with TRBJ1-2; maybe TRBD1 (6 bases). Deletions cut 7 bases from V and 4 bases from J, with 16 bases between. This CDR3 comprises 14 residues. CDR1 and CDR2 (germline): SGHAT, FQNNGV. DNA for the CDR3: TGTGCCAGCACCCCGGCAGGGGATACCTATGGCTACACCTTC. Translated: CASTPAGDTYGYTF.

This clone was recorded at least ten times. This sequence joins TRBV7-8 and TRBJ2-2, with 7 positions matching TRBD2. V lost 5 bases and J lost 1; bases outside the gene matches: 4. This CDR3 contains 15 residues. Germline V gene sequence: CDR1 SGHVS, CDR2 FQNEAQ. The CDR3, as DNA: TGTGCCAGCAGCAAGACTAGCCGGAACACCGGGGAGCTGTTTTTT. Translation gives CASSKTSRNTGELFF.

This clone appeared many times. A much larger clone sits a single nucleotide away, making a read error possible. The rearrangement uses TRBV6-1 and TRBJ1-1, with D perhaps TRBD1 (5 bases). Germline CDR1 MNHNS, CDR2 SASEGT. The ends were cut back, 1 base at V and 14 bases at J, with 17 bases in the middle. The CDR3 spans 13 residues. The CDR3 DNA follows: TGTGCCAGCAGTGAAGAATTTTGTCAGGGAGCCTTCTTT. Translated, it gives CASSEEFCQGAFF.

The V gene is TRBV10-3, the J gene TRBJ2-2; 9 bases fit TRBD2. From germline, CDR1 is ENHRY and CDR2 SYGVKD. The trim removed 10 bases at V and 11 bases at J, leaving 14 bases unmatched. This CDR3 is 14 amino acids long. The CDR3, as DNA: TGTGCCACCTCGGGGCGGGAGGGGACCGTTGAGCTGTTTTTT. Protein product: CATSGREGTVELFF.